Below are 23 T cell receptor beta chains sequenced from a single sample in a study of metastatic and nonmetastatic thyroid tumors. The entire patient cohort was treatment-naive prior to thyroid surgery. TCRdb ran MiXCR on the PCR reads. Here the sample spans tens of thousands of clones, about 20% being singletons. The source material was blood. The source of these receptors is a female donor with papillary thyroid cancer or a benign thyroid nodule (not recorded which). Some clones in this sample may be carry-over from other donors' samples.

This clone is labeled large (0.1 to 1%). The V gene is TRBV5-1, the J gene TRBJ2-7; D possibly corresponds to TRBD1 (6 bases). The CDR3 sequence is 13 residues long. Germline V lookup: CDR1 SGHRS, CDR2 YFSETQ. V was cut by 0 bases and J by 7 bases, with 11 bases left in between. The CDR3: CASSLAGVGEQYF. CDR3 nucleotide sequence: TGCGCCAGCAGCTTGGCAGGGGTGGGGGAGCAGTACTTC.

This clone was counted at least ten times. The V call is TRBV29-1, the J call TRBJ2-1, with D possibly TRBD1 on 5 matching bases. This CDR3 spans 14 amino acids. V lost 4 bases and J 4 bases, leaving 14 bases between the germline ends. Per the germline V gene, CDR1 is SQVTM and CDR2 is ANQGSEA. The CDR3 DNA reads TGCAGCGTTGTGACAGTTGGTATATACAATGAGCAGTTCTTC. Its protein is CSVVTVGIYNEQFF.

This clone has a count of ten or more. The gene calls are TRBV6-5 and TRBJ2-5, with 8 bases that match TRBD2. The germline V gene has CDR1 MNHEY and CDR2 SVGAGI. V shed 2 bases and J 5 bases; nucleotides not matched to a gene: 10. The CDR3 runs to 16 residues. The CDR3 nucleotides read TGTGCCAGCAGTTACCCCCGACGGGGGGGGAGGGAGACCCAGTACTTC. Residues: CASSYPRRGGRETQYF.

This clone is medium-sized (0.01 to 0.1%) by share. V is TRBV6-2 or TRBV6-3 and J is TRBJ2-5; D is possibly TRBD1 or TRBD2 (6 bases each). Germline V gene data show CDR1 as MNHEY and CDR2 as SVGEGT. V lost 0 bases and J 5 bases, leaving 13 bases between the germline ends. The CDR3 length is 15 residues. The CDR3 bases are TGTGCCAGCAGTTACTCATCGGAGGGGGGCGAGACCCAGTACTTC. Its translation: CASSYSSEGGETQYF.

This clone showed up many times. This rearrangement joins TRBV4-1 to TRBJ2-5; 9 bases match TRBD2. The CDR3 sequence is 16 residues long. Trimming removed 3 bases from V and 5 bases from J; junction bases left unmatched: 10. Germline V gives CDR1 MGHRA, CDR2 YSYEKL. The CDR3 spells CASSQQAGGVLETQYF. CDR3 coding DNA: TGCGCCAGCAGCCAGCAGGCGGGAGGGGTGTTGGAGACCCAGTACTTC.

This clone has at least ten counts. The chain employs TRBV18 and TRBJ2-5, with D possibly matching TRBD1 (6 bases). V lost 5 bases, J lost 4 bases, and 11 bases lay in between. CDR3 length: 13 amino acids. Germline V CDR1 and CDR2: KGHSH, LQKENI. This chain's CDR3 is CASSLRGGETQYF. DNA of the CDR3: TGTGCCAGCTCATTACGAGGGGGAGAGACCCAGTACTTC.

This clone has ten or more counts. J is TRBJ1-1 and V is TRBV12-3 or TRBV12-4; D is ambiguous. The CDR3 extends over 14 amino acids. The V and J ends lost 3 bases and 1 base respectively, with 9 bases between them. CDR3 sequence: CASSFTEGNTEAFF. CDR3 in DNA: TGTGCCAGCAGTTTCACAGAGGGGAACACTGAAGCTTTCTTT.

This clone was seen only a few times. A much larger clone lies a single base off, so this may be a read error. J is TRBJ1-4 and V is TRBV28; D gene uncertain. The CDR3 totals 14 residues. The germline CDR1 and CDR2 sequences are MDHEN and SYDVKM. The CDR3 loop reads CASTSWQVTEKLLF. The CDR3 DNA sequence: TGTGCCAGCACCTCGTGGCAAGTCACTGAAAAACTGCTTTTT.

V gene TRBV2 combines with J gene TRBJ2-5, with 8 bases fitting TRBD2. In germline, CDR1 is SNHLY, CDR2 FYNNEI. V was clipped by 10 bases and J by 1 base; unmatched bases: 5. CDR3 length equals 13 residues. This chain's CDR3 is CAIILAVQETQYF. The CDR3 region has the DNA TGTGCCATCATACTAGCGGTCCAAGAGACCCAGTACTTC.

This clone was counted at least ten times. This chain connects TRBV20-1 to TRBJ2-1; no clear D. V lost 0 bases to trimming and J lost 4 bases, with 7 bases between them. This CDR3 is built from 13 residues. Germline V CDR1 and CDR2: DFQATT, SNEGSKA (reference sequence). This CDR3 reads CSARDRVYNEQFF. The CDR3 DNA follows: TGCAGTGCTAGAGATAGGGTGTACAATGAGCAGTTCTTC.

This clone was counted only a few times. The germline gene is not matched at one end of the junction; a read error may be the cause. V is TRBV5-6 and J is TRBJ2-1; unclear D gene. Germline V lookup: CDR1 SGHDT, CDR2 YYEEEE. The CDR3 totals 14 residues. This CDR3 is CASSLRSSNNEQLF. CDR3 bases: TGTGCCAGCAGCTTGAGGAGTAGCAACAATGAGCAGCTCTTC. The full variable domain, completed using reference TRBV5-6 and TRBJ2-1, is DAGVTQSPTHLIKTRGQQVTLRCSPKSGHDTVSWYQQALGQGPQFIFQYYEEEERQRGNFPDRFSGHQFPNYSSELNVNALLLGDSALYLCASSLRSSNNEQLFGPGTRLTVL.

The CDR3 protein is CASSPLTGQGVRLETQYF. CDR3 DNA: TGCGCCAGCAGCCCGTTAACGGGACAGGGCGTTAGGCTAGAGACCCAGTACTTC. V gene TRBV5-1 combines with J gene TRBJ2-5; 9 bases match TRBD1. The CDR3 covers 18 residues. V was clipped by 4 bases and J by 4 bases; unmatched bases: 17. The germline V gene encodes CDR1 SGHRS and CDR2 YFSETQ.

This clone has a count of ten or more. J is TRBJ1-5 and V is TRBV20-1; TRBD1 agrees at 9 bases. Germline loops: CDR1 DFQATT, CDR2 SNEGSKA (reference sequence). Trimming at V came to 7 bases and at J to 6 bases, leaving 10 bases not matched to a gene. The CDR3 covers 14 residues. The CDR3 here is CSVRRDRESQPQHF. The CDR3, as DNA: TGCAGTGTACGCCGGGACAGGGAATCTCAGCCCCAGCATTTT.

This clone was observed at least ten times. The chain links TRBV5-6 to TRBJ2-5; D remains ambiguous. Trimming stripped 3 bases from V and 2 bases from J, with 5 bases between. The CDR3 is made up of 12 amino acids. Looked up from germline, CDR1 is SGHDT and CDR2 is YYEEEE. This chain's CDR3 is CASSSLQETQYF. In DNA form, the CDR3 reads TGTGCCAGCAGCTCGCTTCAAGAGACCCAGTACTTC.

This clone was seen at least ten times. V gene TRBV5-1 combines with J gene TRBJ1-3; TRBD1 is a possible D gene (5 bases). The CDR3 has 14 residues. Trimming stripped 4 bases from V and 0 bases from J, with 8 bases between. Germline values: CDR1 SGHRS, CDR2 YFSETQ. CDR3: CASSLGGSGNTIYF. The DNA of the CDR3 is TGCGCCAGCAGCCTTGGGGGCTCTGGAAACACCATATATTTT.

This clone is judged medium-sized. This chain connects TRBV12-3 or TRBV12-4 to TRBJ2-3; TRBD2 is a possible D gene (7 bases). V lost 3 bases and J lost 5, with 18 bases in between. The CDR3 is made up of 16 amino acids. CDR3 bases: TGTGCCAGCAGTTTTGCCGTGGCGGGGGCAGGAGATACGCAGTATTTT. This gives the protein CASSFAVAGAGDTQYF.

The table lists this clone with many counts. The chain recombines TRBV11-2 with TRBJ2-3; D may be TRBD1 or TRBD2 (5 bases each). V was pared by 2 bases and J by 0 bases, with 6 bases between. CDR3 size: 14 residues. The germline gives CDR1 SGHAT, CDR2 FQNNGV. CDR3 nucleotides: TGTGCCAGCAGCTTAAGGGACAGCACAGATACGCAGTATTTT. Translated: CASSLRDSTDTQYF.

This clone occurred many times. The chain joins TRBV4-2 to TRBJ2-3; D not resolved. The V gene lost 0 bases and the J gene lost 0 bases, with 10 bases spanning the gap. Germline V gene sequence: CDR1 LGHNA, CDR2 YNFKEQ. The CDR3 has 16 residues. The DNA of the CDR3 is TGTGCCAGCAGCCAAGAACGGTACGGTAGCACAGATACGCAGTATTTT. The encoded protein is CASSQERYGSTDTQYF.

This clone was picked up many times. The V gene is TRBV30, the J gene TRBJ1-5, with D uncertain. V lost 0 bases and J lost 5, with 14 bases in between. Germline CDR1 GTSNPN, CDR2 SVGIG (reference sequence). This CDR3 has 15 residues. The DNA of the CDR3 is TGTGCCTGGAGTGTACGACAATACGGGCATCAGCCCCAGCATTTT. It encodes CAWSVRQYGHQPQHF.

The J gene is TRBJ1-6, the V gene TRBV2; D remains unclear. The CDR3 totals 15 residues. Germline-derived CDR1 and CDR2 are SNHLY and FYNNEI. Deletions cut 6 bases from V and 8 bases from J, with 17 bases between. Written as DNA, the CDR3 is TGTGCCAGCAGCCAAAGCGCAGGTGGAGATTCACCCCTCCACTTT. Translation: CASSQSAGGDSPLHF.

This clone showed up many times. This chain uses TRBV5-1 with TRBJ2-7; 7 bases line up with TRBD2. This CDR3 has 15 residues. CDR1 is SGHRS and CDR2 is YFSETQ in the germline V gene. V shed 0 bases, J shed 3 bases, and the junction held 6 bases outside the gene matches. Written as DNA, the CDR3 is TGCGCCAGCAGCTTGGATGCGCGGGAGAACTACGAGCAGTACTTC. Translating gives CASSLDARENYEQYF.

This clone was recorded many times. This rearrangement joins TRBV20-1 to TRBJ2-7, with TRBD1 matching 8 bases. From germline, CDR1 is DFQATT and CDR2 SNEGSKA (reference sequence). The CDR3 contains 14 residues. Germline trimming cut 5 bases from V and 2 bases from J; bases unmatched to any gene: 8. In nucleotides, the CDR3 is TGCAGTGCTGGGGACAGGCGAGAACCCTACGAGCAGTACTTC. Its translation: CSAGDRREPYEQYF.

This clone is medium-sized. This sequence joins TRBV6-2 or TRBV6-3 and TRBJ1-5; no clear D gene. Trimming shortened V by 0 bases and J by 4 bases, and 4 bases separated the two germline ends. In germline, CDR1 is MNHEY, CDR2 SVGEGT. The CDR3 has 13 residues. CDR3 in amino acids: CASSYSKNQPQHF. In nucleotides, the CDR3 is TGTGCCAGCAGTTACTCGAAGAATCAGCCCCAGCATTTT.